This T cell receptor (beta chain) was documented in a study of neurological immune-mediated disorders. TCRdb redid the calling of the 5' RACE reads with MiXCR, one entry per CDR3 protein. Of over 55,000 distinct CDR3 sequences in the sample, about 10% were seen once. The time point was: longitudinal time-point 1 (baseline). This clonotype was seen at least ten times. Its target is unknown. The study's findings and limits: TCR clonal expansion peaked in HTLV-1-associated myelopathy patients and was lowest in multiple sclerosis patients.

From germline, CDR1 is SGHAT and CDR2 FQNNGV. The CDR3 is made up of 13 amino acids. Trimming cost V 1 base and J 5 bases, with 8 bases left between them. The clonotype originates from a man younger than 45 in good health. The chain links TRBV11-2 to TRBJ2-5; D remains unclear. Sequenced: PBMCs. CDR3 in DNA: TGTGCCAGCAGCTTAGGACCCGGGGAGACCCAGTACTTC. Translating it yields CASSLGPGETQYF.